The rows below give T cell receptor beta chains drawn from one sample of a study of blood T cell repertoires in COVID-19. The table came from immunoSEQ multiplex PCR; TCRdb's copy has only in-frame clones and leaves some out. The sample consists of approximately 190,000 clones, around nine tenths of them appearing once. The sequenced sample was peripheral blood. Receptor source: a man aged 65-85 years with active or convalescent COVID-19. Each CDR3 is given with its conserved first and last residue. Fields, in order: J gene, D gene, V gene, clone size, CDR3 length, CDR3 protein, CDR3 DNA. D genes are given only for firm matches. Size values are once, few and many counts, or a class for expanded clones, and some rows have none.

TRBJ2-1 - TRBV21-1 - 14 CARGDRGAYNEQFF TGTGCCAGAGGGGACAGGGGGGCCTACAATGAGCAGTTCTTC
TRBJ1-2 - TRBV3-1/TRBV3-2 - 15 CASSQDTATRYGYTF TGTGCCAGCAGCCAAGACACAGCAACGAGATATGGCTACACCTTC
TRBJ1-5 - TRBV6-1 - 13 CASSDGPGQPQHF TGTGCCAGCAGTGATGGACCGGGGCAGCCCCAGCATTTT
TRBJ2-3 - TRBV14 - 14 CASSQELDGDTQYF TGTGCCAGCAGCCAAGAACTAGACGGGGATACGCAGTATTTT
TRBJ1-2 - TRBV25-1 - 10 CASGDYGYTF TGTGCCAGCGGAGATTATGGCTACACCTTC
TRBJ1-5 TRBD1 TRBV5-5 - 15 CASSRTGGGNQPQHF TGTGCCAGCAGCAGGACAGGGGGCGGCAATCAGCCCCAGCATTTT
TRBJ2-3 TRBD2 TRBV29-1 - 16 CSVSRLAGDSTDTQYF TGCAGCGTTTCTAGACTAGCGGGAGATAGCACAGATACGCAGTATTTT
TRBJ2-7 TRBD2 TRBV11-2 - 16 CASSILAGGISYEQYF TGTGCCAGCAGCATACTAGCGGGGGGCATCTCCTACGAGCAGTACTTC
TRBJ1-4 TRBD1 TRBV11-2 once 15 CASSIQGATNEKLFF TGTGCCAGCAGCATACAGGGGGCAACTAATGAAAAACTGTTTTTT
TRBJ2-1 - TRBV6-5 - 15 CASQRLQGSYNEQFF TGTGCCAGCCAGCGCCTACAGGGCTCCTACAATGAGCAGTTCTTC
TRBJ2-3 TRBD2 TRBV27 - 16 CASSLLAGGSTDTQYF TGTGCCAGCAGTCTCCTAGCGGGGGGCTCCACAGATACGCAGTATTTT
TRBJ2-3 - TRBV7-2 - 13 CASSWAGGDTQYF TGTGCCAGCAGCTGGGCGGGCGGAGATACGCAGTATTTT
TRBJ2-7 TRBD1 TRBV28 few 16 CASSSTGDRGPHEQYF TGTGCCAGCAGTTCAACTGGGGACAGGGGGCCCCACGAGCAGTACTTC
TRBJ1-2 - TRBV9 - 14 CASSVEGVHYGYTF TGTGCCAGCAGCGTTGAGGGGGTCCACTATGGCTACACCTTC
TRBJ1-5 TRBD1 TRBV7-9 - 18 CASSSSFPGGSGNQPQHF TGTGCCAGCAGCTCCTCTTTTCCAGGGGGCAGCGGCAATCAGCCCCAGCATTTT
TRBJ1-1 - TRBV10-3 - 12 CAISESVNGAFF TGTGCCATCAGTGAGTCGGTTAACGGAGCTTTCTTT
TRBJ1-1 TRBD1 TRBV10-2 - 15 CASRKDRGLITEAFF TGCGCCAGCCGGAAGGACAGGGGTCTTATCACTGAAGCTTTCTTT